This T cell receptor beta chain stems from a study of blood T cell repertoires in COVID-19. The overall study: Samples of COVID-19 (acute and convalescent) were obtained from the United States, Italy and Spain.

Only in-frame clones appear in the TCRdb table, and some are missing; sequencing was by immunoSEQ multiplex PCR. The sample holds about 240,000 clones; more than 75% are singletons and the top ten take 3% to 4%. The V end lost 3 bases, the J end lost 1 base, and 12 bases lay between the germline ends. CDR1 and CDR2 (germline): GTSNPN, SVGIG (reference sequence). The CDR3 length is 14 residues. The receptor's source is a woman between 35 and 50 years old with acute COVID-19. The chain is built from TRBV30 and TRBJ1-1, with a possible D match to TRBD1 (6 bases). Sequenced input: PBMCs or T cells enriched from blood (not recorded which). This chain's CDR3 is CAWRGMTGNTEAFF. The CDR3 region has the DNA TGTGCCTGGAGGGGGATGACAGGGAACACTGAAGCTTTCTTT.